This TCR beta chain was documented in a study of CD8 T cells in ankylosing spondylitis. Study outcomes and limitations: For ankylosing spondylitis blood, a TCR beta motif of under ten highly homologous variants appeared characteristic.

The junction had 13 bases not matched to a gene; V was cut back by 3 bases and J by 9 bases. CDR1 is DFQATT and CDR2 is SNEGSKA in the germline V gene (reference sequence). The CDR3 runs to 16 residues. Quantitative 5'-RACE with molecular barcodes produced the TCR beta libraries. MiXCR, run by TCRdb on the 5' RACE reads, gives a single entry per CDR3 protein. The data hold about 160,000 distinct CDR3 sequences, with around 20% observed a single time. This clonotype was observed at least ten times. Its cognate antigen is unknown. V is TRBV20-1 and J is TRBJ2-1; 11 bases match TRBD1. The clonotype originates from a male donor with ankylosing spondylitis or in good health (not recorded which). The sample comprised blood, either unsorted or a sorted T cell fraction (not recorded which). The CDR3 spells CSASIQGQGGVPEQFF. CDR3 DNA: TGCAGTGCTAGCATCCAGGGACAGGGGGGGGTTCCTGAGCAGTTCTTC.